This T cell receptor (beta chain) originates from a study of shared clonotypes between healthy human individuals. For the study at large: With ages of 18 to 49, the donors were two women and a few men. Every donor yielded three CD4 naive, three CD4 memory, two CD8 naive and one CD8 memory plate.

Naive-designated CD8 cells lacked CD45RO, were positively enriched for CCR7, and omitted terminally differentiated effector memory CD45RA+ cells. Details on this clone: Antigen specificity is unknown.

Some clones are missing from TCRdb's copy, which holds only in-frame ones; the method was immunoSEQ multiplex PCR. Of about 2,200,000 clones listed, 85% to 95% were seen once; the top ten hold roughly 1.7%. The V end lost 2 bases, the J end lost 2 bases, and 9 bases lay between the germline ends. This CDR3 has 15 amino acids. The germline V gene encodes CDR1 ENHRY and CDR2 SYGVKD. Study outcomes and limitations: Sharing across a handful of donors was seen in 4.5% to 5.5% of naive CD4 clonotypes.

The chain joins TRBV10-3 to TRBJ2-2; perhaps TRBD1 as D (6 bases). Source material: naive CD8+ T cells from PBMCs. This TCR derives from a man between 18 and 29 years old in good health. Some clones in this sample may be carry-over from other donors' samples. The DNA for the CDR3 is TGTGCCATCAGTGAGGGCAGGGGAAACACCGGGGAGCTGTTTTTT. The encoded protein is CAISEGRGNTGELFF.